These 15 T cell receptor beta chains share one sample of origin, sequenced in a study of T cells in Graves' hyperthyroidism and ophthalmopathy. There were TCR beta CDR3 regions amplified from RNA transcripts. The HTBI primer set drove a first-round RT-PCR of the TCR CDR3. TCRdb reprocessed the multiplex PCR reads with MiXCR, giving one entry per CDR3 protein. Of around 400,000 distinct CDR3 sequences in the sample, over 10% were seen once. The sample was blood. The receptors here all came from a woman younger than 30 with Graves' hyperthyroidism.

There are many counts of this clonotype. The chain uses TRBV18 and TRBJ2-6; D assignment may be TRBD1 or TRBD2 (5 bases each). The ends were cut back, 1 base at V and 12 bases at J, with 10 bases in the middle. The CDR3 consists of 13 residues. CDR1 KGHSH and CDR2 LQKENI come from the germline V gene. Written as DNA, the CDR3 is TGTGCCAGCTCACCACTGGGGGTAGGCGTCCTGACTTTC. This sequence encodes CASSPLGVGVLTF.

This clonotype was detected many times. DNA of the CDR3: TGTGCCAGCAGCTACGTAGGGGACTATGGCTACACCTTC. This sequence encodes CASSYVGDYGYTF. This sequence joins TRBV9 and TRBJ1-2, with TRBD1 as a possible D gene (5 bases). This CDR3 has 13 amino acids. The germline gives CDR1 SGDLS, CDR2 YYNGEE. Trimming shortened V by 4 bases and J by 3 bases, and 10 bases separated the two germline ends.

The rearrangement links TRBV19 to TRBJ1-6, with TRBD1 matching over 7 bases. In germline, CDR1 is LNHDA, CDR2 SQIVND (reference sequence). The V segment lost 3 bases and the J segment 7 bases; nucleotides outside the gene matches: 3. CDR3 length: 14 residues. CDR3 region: CASSIRGSNSPLHF. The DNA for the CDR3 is TGTGCCAGTAGTATCAGGGGGTCCAATTCACCCCTCCACTTT.

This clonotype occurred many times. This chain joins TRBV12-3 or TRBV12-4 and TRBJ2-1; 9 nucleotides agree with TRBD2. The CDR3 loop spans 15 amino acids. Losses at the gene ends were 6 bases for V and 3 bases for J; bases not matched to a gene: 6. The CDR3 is CASRLQLAGYNEQFF. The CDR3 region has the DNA TGTGCCAGCAGACTTCAACTAGCGGGCTACAATGAGCAGTTCTTC.

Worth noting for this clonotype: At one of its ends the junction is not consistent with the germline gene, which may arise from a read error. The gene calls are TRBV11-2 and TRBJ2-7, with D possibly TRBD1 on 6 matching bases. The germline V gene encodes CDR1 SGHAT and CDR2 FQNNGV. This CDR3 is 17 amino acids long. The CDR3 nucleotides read TGTGCCAGCAGCCCAAGTGGGACAAGGGGTATCTCCCACGAGCAGTACTTC. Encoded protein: CASSPSGTRGISHEQYF.

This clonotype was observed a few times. This CDR3 reads CASSPTGASYNEQFF. The DNA for the CDR3 is TGTGCCAGTAGCCCCACGGGCGCTTCCTACAATGAGCAGTTCTTC. This sequence joins TRBV19 and TRBJ2-1; D remains unclear. The CDR3 runs to 15 residues. The germline V gene encodes CDR1 LNHDA and CDR2 SQIVND (reference sequence). Trimming removed 6 bases from V and 1 base from J, with 13 bases in between.

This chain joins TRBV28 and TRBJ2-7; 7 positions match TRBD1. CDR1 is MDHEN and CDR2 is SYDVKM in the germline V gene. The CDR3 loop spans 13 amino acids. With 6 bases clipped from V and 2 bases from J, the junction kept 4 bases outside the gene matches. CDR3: CASRLQGAYEQYF. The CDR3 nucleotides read TGTGCCAGCAGGCTCCAGGGGGCCTACGAGCAGTACTTC.

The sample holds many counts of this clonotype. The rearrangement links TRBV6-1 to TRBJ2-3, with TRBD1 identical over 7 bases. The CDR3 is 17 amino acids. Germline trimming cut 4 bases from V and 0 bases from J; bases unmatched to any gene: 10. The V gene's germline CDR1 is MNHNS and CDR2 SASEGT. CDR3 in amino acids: CASSGRGYFLSTDTQYF. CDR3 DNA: TGTGCCAGCAGTGGCAGGGGGTATTTCCTTAGCACAGATACGCAGTATTTT.

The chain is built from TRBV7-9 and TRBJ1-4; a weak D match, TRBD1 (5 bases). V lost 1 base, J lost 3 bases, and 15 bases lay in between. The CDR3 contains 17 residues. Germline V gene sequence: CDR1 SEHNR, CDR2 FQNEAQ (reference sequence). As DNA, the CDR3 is TGTGCCAGCAGCTTAGTCGGCGGGGGAGGATCTAATGAAAAACTGTTTTTT. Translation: CASSLVGGGGSNEKLFF.

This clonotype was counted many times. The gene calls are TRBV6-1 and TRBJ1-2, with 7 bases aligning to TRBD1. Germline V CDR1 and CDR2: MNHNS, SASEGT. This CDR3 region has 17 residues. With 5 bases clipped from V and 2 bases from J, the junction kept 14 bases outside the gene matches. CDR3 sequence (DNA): TGTGCCAGCAGTCGCACACCCAGGGTCAGGGGGAACTATGGCTACACCTTC. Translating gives CASSRTPRVRGNYGYTF.

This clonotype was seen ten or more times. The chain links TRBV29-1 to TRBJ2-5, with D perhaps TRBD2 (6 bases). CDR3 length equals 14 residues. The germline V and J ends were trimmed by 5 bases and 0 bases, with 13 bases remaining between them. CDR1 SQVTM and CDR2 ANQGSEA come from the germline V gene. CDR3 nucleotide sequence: TGCAGCGTTTGGGACTTCCGCCACCAAGAGACCCAGTACTTC. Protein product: CSVWDFRHQETQYF.

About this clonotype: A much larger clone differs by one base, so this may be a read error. CDR3 residues: CAWSVLGGQYF. For the CDR3, the DNA is TGTGCCTGGAGTGTTCTAGGCGGGCAGTACTTC. The chain joins TRBV30 to TRBJ2-7, with D hard to call. Germline V gives CDR1 GTSNPN, CDR2 SVGIG (reference sequence). Trimming took 0 bases from V and 9 from J, leaving 9 bases between them. The CDR3 consists of 11 residues.

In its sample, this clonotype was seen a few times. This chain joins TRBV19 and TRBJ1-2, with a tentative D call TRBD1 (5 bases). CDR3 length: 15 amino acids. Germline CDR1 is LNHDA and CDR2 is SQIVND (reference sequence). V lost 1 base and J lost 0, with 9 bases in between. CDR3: CASSIVQGANYGYTF. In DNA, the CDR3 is TGTGCCAGTAGTATAGTGCAGGGCGCTAACTATGGCTACACCTTC.

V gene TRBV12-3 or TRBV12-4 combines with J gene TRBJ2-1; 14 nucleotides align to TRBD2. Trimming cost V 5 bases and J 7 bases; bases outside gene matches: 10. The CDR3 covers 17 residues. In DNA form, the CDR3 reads TGTGCCAGCAGTCCGATCGGGACTAGCGGGAGTAGGAATGAGCAGTTCTTC. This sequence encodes CASSPIGTSGSRNEQFF.

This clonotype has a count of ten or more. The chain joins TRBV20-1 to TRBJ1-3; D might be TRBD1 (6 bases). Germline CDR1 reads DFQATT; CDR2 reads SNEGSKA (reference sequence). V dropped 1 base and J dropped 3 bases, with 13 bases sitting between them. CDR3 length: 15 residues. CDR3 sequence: CSARVTGRLGNTIYF. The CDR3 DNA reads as TGCAGTGCTAGAGTAACAGGGCGGCTTGGAAACACCATATATTTT.